These 10 T cell receptor beta chains came from one sample sequenced in a study of blood T cell repertoires in COVID-19. Libraries were prepared by immunoSEQ multiplex PCR; TCRdb keeps only in-frame clonotypes and omits some of them. The sample gives over 200,000 clones, about 89% of which show up once; approximately 9% is in the top ten. Specimen: PBMCs or T cells enriched from blood (not recorded which). The source is a man between 40 and 49 years old who had recovered from COVID-19.

The rearrangement uses TRBV5-8 and TRBJ1-4; possibly TRBD1 for D (5 bases). CDR3 length: 14 amino acids. Deletions cut 2 bases from V and 6 bases from J, with 11 bases between. Germline V gene sequence: CDR1 SGHTS, CDR2 YDEGEE. The CDR3 DNA sequence: TGTGCCAGCAGCTTTCAGGGAATTGATGAAAAACTGTTTTTT. Amino acids: CASSFQGIDEKLFF.

The chain uses TRBV5-6 and TRBJ1-5; D possibly corresponds to TRBD1 (6 bases). This CDR3 spans 13 amino acids. Trimming stripped 1 base from V and 7 bases from J, with 9 bases between. Germline CDR1 is SGHDT and CDR2 is YYEEEE. CDR3 amino acids: CASSLRGYQPQHF. DNA of the CDR3: TGTGCCAGCAGCTTGAGGGGGTACCAGCCCCAGCATTTT.

The chain employs TRBV18 and TRBJ1-1, with TRBD1 identical over 9 bases. With 6 bases clipped from V and 4 bases from J, the junction kept 21 bases outside the gene matches. The CDR3 covers 19 residues. Germline values: CDR1 KGHSH, CDR2 LQKENI. The CDR3 DNA sequence: TGTGCCAGCTCGGTTGTTACAGGGGGCTCAGGTGCGGGAGGCACTGAAGCTTTCTTT. Encoded protein: CASSVVTGGSGAGGTEAFF.

The chain employs TRBV4-3 and TRBJ2-1; 15 nucleotides agree with TRBD2. CDR1 is LGHNA and CDR2 is YSLEER in the germline V gene. Trimming at V came to 0 bases and at J to 13 bases, leaving 16 bases not matched to a gene. This CDR3 is built from 19 residues. The CDR3 DNA sequence: TGCGCCAGCAGCCAAGAGGGACTAGCGGGAGGCCCCCCCTCCGAGAAACAGTTCTTC. It codes for CASSQEGLAGGPPSEKQFF.

The J gene is TRBJ1-6, the V gene TRBV6-2 or TRBV6-3; tentatively, D is TRBD1 (5 bases). The V gene lost 6 bases and the J gene lost 3 bases, with 15 bases spanning the gap. Germline CDR1 MNHEY, CDR2 SVGEGT. This CDR3 is built from 16 residues. CDR3 DNA: TGTGCCAGCAGCCCTACTAAGGGGATCTATAATTCACCCCTCCACTTT. Translated, it gives CASSPTKGIYNSPLHF.

The rearrangement links TRBV11-3 to TRBJ2-2; TRBD1 agrees at 7 bases. CDR3 length: 14 residues. The V segment lost 10 bases and the J segment 3 bases; nucleotides outside the gene matches: 8. Germline-derived CDR1 and CDR2 are SGHNT and YENEEA. CDR3 nucleotide sequence: TGTGCCACCGAAACAGGGGACGACACCGGGGAGCTGTTTTTT. This gives the protein CATETGDDTGELFF.

The chain uses TRBV5-1 and TRBJ2-7; 7 bases align to TRBD2. CDR1 is SGHRS and CDR2 is YFSETQ in the germline V gene. V lost 0 bases and J lost 2; bases outside the gene matches: 2. The CDR3 length is 14 residues. CDR3 amino acids: CASSLDAGAYEQYF. The CDR3 coding sequence is TGCGCCAGCAGCTTGGATGCGGGGGCCTACGAGCAGTACTTC.

This clone has only one observation. V gene TRBV28 combines with J gene TRBJ1-1; D is unresolved. Trimming took off 6 bases at V and 0 bases at J, with 14 bases between the two ends. The CDR3 has 15 amino acids. In germline, CDR1 is MDHEN, CDR2 SYDVKM. CDR3 bases: TGTGCCAGCAGATCCCCCTCAGATTTGAACACTGAAGCTTTCTTT. Its protein is CASRSPSDLNTEAFF.

This clone occurred once. The V gene is TRBV7-9, the J gene TRBJ1-4; D unresolved. V dropped 0 bases and J dropped 8 bases, with 10 bases sitting between them. CDR1 is SEHNR and CDR2 is FQNEAQ in the germline V gene (reference sequence). The CDR3 covers 14 residues. DNA of the CDR3: TGTGCCAGCAGCTTAGCGGCTGGAGGAGAAAAACTGTTTTTT. Translated, it gives CASSLAAGGEKLFF. The entire variable domain, with the rest obtained from reference TRBV7-9 and TRBJ1-4, is as follows: DTGVSQNPRHKITKRGQNVTFRCDPISEHNRLYWYRQTLGQGPEFLTYFQNEAQLEKSRLLSDRFSAERPKGSFSTLEIQRTEQGDSAMYLCASSLAAGGEKLFFGSGTQLSVL.

V usage is TRBV5-1 and J usage is TRBJ2-1; 9 nucleotides agree with TRBD1. The CDR3 length is 15 residues. The germline V gene encodes CDR1 SGHRS and CDR2 YFSETQ. V trimming: 3 bases; J trimming: 0 bases; junction bases outside the gene matches: 1. The CDR3 protein is CASSSGQGSYNEQFF. Written as DNA, the CDR3 is TGCGCCAGCAGCTCGGGACAGGGCTCCTACAATGAGCAGTTCTTC.